These 22 T cell receptor beta chains share one sample of origin, sequenced in a study of T cell responses to AZD1222 COVID-19 vaccine. The data were produced by immunoSEQ multiplex PCR, yet TCRdb's version contains in-frame clones alone and is incomplete. Seen here are 80,000 to 90,000 clones, 91% observed once, and the top ten hold roughly 5.6%. Material: peripheral blood, obtained on day 0 of MenACWY control vaccination. These TCRs come from an adult in good health.

This chain uses TRBV27 with TRBJ2-2; 10 bases fit TRBD1. The V and J ends lost 2 bases and 2 bases, in that order; junction bases with no gene match: 5. CDR1 MNHEY and CDR2 SMNVEV come from the germline V gene (reference sequence). The CDR3 covers 17 residues. The CDR3, as DNA: TGTGCCAGCAGTTTAAAGGACAGGGGGAGAAACACCGGGGAGCTGTTTTTT. Protein: CASSLKDRGRNTGELFF.

The gene calls are TRBV15 and TRBJ2-7; the match to TRBD1 covers 8 bases. Trimming cost V 0 bases and J 5 bases; bases outside gene matches: 6. The CDR3 totals 15 residues. Germline CDR1 is LNHNV and CDR2 is YYDKDF (reference sequence). The CDR3 nucleotides read TGTGCCACCAGCAGAGATCGGACAGGGTCGGACGAGCAGTACTTC. This codes for CATSRDRTGSDEQYF. The variable domain in full, completed from reference TRBV15 and TRBJ2-7, reads DAMVIQNPRYQVTQFGKPVTLSCSQTLNHNVMYWYQQKSSQAPKLLFHYYDKDFNNEADTPDNFQSRRPNTSFCFLDIRSPGLGDTAMYLCATSRDRTGSDEQYFGPGTRLTVT.

The chain joins TRBV10-2 to TRBJ1-6; TRBD1 might be the D (6 bases). The germline V gene has CDR1 WSHSY and CDR2 SAAADI. The CDR3 sequence is 13 residues long. V was trimmed by 4 bases and J by 5 bases, leaving 6 bases between them. Here the CDR3 DNA reads TGCGCCAGCAGTGCAGGGGATAATTCACCCCTCCACTTT. Amino acids: CASSAGDNSPLHF.

The genes are TRBV6-2 or TRBV6-3 and TRBJ2-1; no firm D call. The CDR3 length is 12 residues. The germline CDR1 and CDR2 sequences are MNHEY and SVGEGT. V lost 5 bases and J lost 8, with 10 bases in between. The CDR3 DNA follows: TGTGCCAGCAGTAACAGCGTGGATGAGCAGTTCTTC. This translates into CASSNSVDEQFF.

This clone was seen only a few times. The V and J genes are TRBV28 and TRBJ2-7, with a weak D call TRBD1 (7 bases). CDR3 length: 15 amino acids. The V end lost 5 bases, the J end lost 2 bases, and 16 bases lay between the germline ends. Germline lookup yields CDR1 MDHEN and CDR2 SYDVKM. The CDR3 DNA is TGTGCCAGCAGTCCTCCCCAGGGGGGTGCCTACGAGCAGTACTTC. Protein sequence: CASSPPQGGAYEQYF. The whole variable domain, filled in from reference TRBV28 and TRBJ2-7, reads DVKVTQSSRYLVKRTGEKVFLECVQDMDHENMFWYRQDPGLGLRLIYFSYDVKMKEKGDIPEGYSVSREKKERFSLILESASTNQTSMYLCASSPPQGGAYEQYFGPGTRLTVT.

This CDR3 reads CASARVIQPQHF. CDR3 DNA sequence: TGTGCCAGCGCCAGGGTAATTCAGCCCCAGCATTTT. The chain couples TRBV28 to TRBJ1-5, with D tentatively TRBD1 (5 bases). Germline CDR1 and CDR2: MDHEN and SYDVKM. V dropped 8 bases and J dropped 6 bases, with 11 bases sitting between them. There are 12 residues in the CDR3.

This chain links TRBV7-2 with TRBJ2-7; no definite D call. CDR3 length: 14 amino acids. The V end was cut by 5 bases, the J end by 5 bases, with 16 bases between. Germline loops: CDR1 SGHTA, CDR2 FQGNSA. DNA of the CDR3: TGTGCCAGCAGCCCCGACTCACTTGTCCACGAGCAGTACTTC. This encodes CASSPDSLVHEQYF.

The chain joins TRBV10-1 to TRBJ2-5; 8 bases agree with TRBD2. Looked up from germline, CDR1 is WNHNN and CDR2 is SYGVQD (reference sequence). Losses at the gene ends were 3 bases for V and 3 bases for J; bases not matched to a gene: 9. The CDR3 has 16 residues. CDR3 bases: TGCGCCAGCAGTGACCCCAGCGGGGGTCCCAAAGAGACCCAGTACTTC. Encoded protein: CASSDPSGGPKETQYF.

The V and J genes are TRBV6-1 and TRBJ1-5; D is ambiguous. There are 13 residues in the CDR3. With 1 base removed from V and 7 bases from J, the gap between germline ends came to 8 bases. Germline V gene lookup returns CDR1 MNHNS and CDR2 SASEGT. The CDR3 DNA follows: TGTGCCAGCAGTGAAGGGTTGGACCAGCCCCAGCATTTT. Translation gives CASSEGLDQPQHF.

The V call is TRBV6-5, the J call TRBJ2-1, with 8 bases lining up with TRBD1. The CDR3 spans 14 residues. Germline CDR1 is MNHEY and CDR2 is SVGAGI. J lost 5 bases, V lost 5 bases, and 5 bases had no gene match. The CDR3 loop reads CASSTDRGNNEQFF. In DNA form, the CDR3 reads TGTGCCAGCAGTACCGACAGGGGAAACAATGAGCAGTTCTTC.

This sequence joins TRBV11-2 and TRBJ1-2, with D perhaps TRBD1 (6 bases). This CDR3 has 15 amino acids. The germline V and J ends were trimmed by 1 base and 6 bases, with 15 bases remaining between them. Germline V gene data show CDR1 as SGHAT and CDR2 as FQNNGV. DNA for the CDR3: TGTGCCAGCAGCTTAGGAGGGCTGGGGGCGGATGGCTACACCTTC. This gives the protein CASSLGGLGADGYTF. Full variable domain (missing parts from reference TRBV11-2 and TRBJ1-2): EAGVAQSPRYKIIEKRQSVAFWCNPISGHATLYWYQQILGQGPKLLIQFQNNGVVDDSQLPKDRFSAERLKGVDSTLKIQPAKLEDSAVYLCASSLGGLGADGYTFGSGTRLTVV.

This rearrangement joins TRBV5-4 to TRBJ2-7; D may match TRBD1 or TRBD2 (5 bases each). The CDR3 contains 15 residues. Germline lookup yields CDR1 SGHNT and CDR2 YYREEE (reference sequence). The ends were cut back, 4 bases at V and 2 bases at J, with 16 bases in the middle. The DNA for the CDR3 is TGTGCCAGCAGCATAGGGACGGAGAGTGCCTACGAGCAGTACTTC. Encoded protein: CASSIGTESAYEQYF.

The chain couples TRBV6-5 to TRBJ1-1; 9 bases are shared with TRBD1. The CDR3 is 14 amino acids. V gave up 2 bases and J gave up 4 bases; unmatched junction bases: 2. The germline V gene has CDR1 MNHEY and CDR2 SVGAGI. CDR3 DNA: TGTGCCAGCAGTTACGGGGACAGGGCCACTGAAGCTTTCTTT. It specifies CASSYGDRATEAFF.

The V and J genes are TRBV28 and TRBJ1-5; D is undetermined. V lost 7 bases, J lost 5 bases, and 9 bases lay in between. The CDR3 is 12 amino acids. Per the germline V gene, CDR1 is MDHEN and CDR2 is SYDVKM. The DNA for the CDR3 is TGTGCCAGCACTGGGTCGGATCAGCCCCAGCATTTT. Translated, it gives CASTGSDQPQHF. Variable domain in full (rest from reference TRBV28 and TRBJ1-5): DVKVTQSSRYLVKRTGEKVFLECVQDMDHENMFWYRQDPGLGLRLIYFSYDVKMKEKGDIPEGYSVSREKKERFSLILESASTNQTSMYLCASTGSDQPQHFGDGTRLSIL.

This chain connects TRBV19 to TRBJ2-1; 11 bases match TRBD1. This CDR3 has 16 residues. V dropped 8 bases and J dropped 5; count of bases not matched to a gene: 11. From germline, CDR1 is LNHDA and CDR2 SQIVND (reference sequence). CDR3 in DNA: TGTGCCAGTCGAATGCTCGGGACAGGGGGTAACAATGAGCAGTTCTTC. It codes for CASRMLGTGGNNEQFF.

V and J are TRBV24-1 and TRBJ1-1; D is undetermined. This CDR3 has 13 amino acids. Germline values: CDR1 KGHDR, CDR2 SFDVKD. V lost 7 bases and J lost 7, with 15 bases in between. The CDR3: CATSATKAGEAFF. Written as DNA, the CDR3 is TGTGCCACCAGCGCCACCAAGGCGGGTGAAGCTTTCTTT.

The chain couples TRBV15 to TRBJ1-4; a weak D match, TRBD1 (5 bases). The CDR3 spans 14 residues. CDR1 and CDR2 (germline): LNHNV, YYDKDF (reference sequence). The V and J ends lost 3 bases and 8 bases respectively, with 13 bases between them. The CDR3: CATSSIPGREKLFF. Written as DNA, the CDR3 is TGTGCCACCAGCAGTATACCAGGGCGCGAAAAACTGTTTTTT.

V is TRBV20-1 and J is TRBJ1-5; a weak D match, TRBD1 (6 bases). CDR1 is DFQATT and CDR2 is SNEGSKA in the germline V gene (reference sequence). Trimming pared 3 bases from V and 7 bases from J, leaving 13 bases between. The CDR3 runs to 13 residues. Here the CDR3 DNA reads TGCAGTGCTAGTCGGGCAGGGGACCAGCCCCAGCATTTT. Encoded protein: CSASRAGDQPQHF.

V and J are TRBV2 and TRBJ1-2; TRBD1 matches at 11 bases. Germline CDR1 and CDR2: SNHLY and FYNNEI. Germline trimming cut 6 bases from V and 3 bases from J; bases unmatched to any gene: 3. The CDR3 extends over 14 amino acids. The CDR3 here is CASSGGQGDYGYTF. CDR3 coding DNA: TGTGCCAGCAGCGGGGGACAGGGGGACTATGGCTACACCTTC. Looking up the rest from reference TRBV2 and TRBJ1-2 gives the full variable domain: EPEVTQTPSHQVTQMGQEVILRCVPISNHLYFYWYRQILGQKVEFLVSFYNNEISEKSEIFDDQFSVERPDGSNFTLKIRSTKLEDSAMYFCASSGGQGDYGYTFGSGTRLTVV.

The chain combines TRBV6-1 with TRBJ1-1; possibly TRBD1 for D (6 bases). Germline loops: CDR1 MNHNS, CDR2 SASEGT. V lost 2 bases and J 2 bases, leaving 9 bases between the germline ends. This CDR3 is built from 14 residues. CDR3 bases: TGTGCCAGCAGTGAAAGGGGGTCTAACACTGAAGCTTTCTTT. The encoded protein is CASSERGSNTEAFF.

In DNA form, the CDR3 reads TGTGCCAGCAGCTTACTGGGAATCGCAGATACGCAGTATTTT. It specifies CASSLLGIADTQYF. V usage is TRBV7-3 and J usage is TRBJ2-3; D unresolved. The V end was cut by 2 bases, the J end by 4 bases, with 10 bases between. The CDR3 covers 14 residues. The V gene's germline CDR1 is SGHTA and CDR2 FQGTGA.

This clone occurred once. J is TRBJ1-2 and V is TRBV5-6; D is undetermined. V lost 2 bases and J 3 bases, leaving 11 bases between the germline ends. The CDR3 contains 14 residues. Germline CDR1 is SGHDT and CDR2 is YYEEEE. The CDR3: CASSFVREDYGYTF. DNA for the CDR3: TGTGCCAGCAGCTTCGTGCGGGAGGACTATGGCTACACCTTC. The full variable domain, with the rest looked up from reference TRBV5-6 and TRBJ1-2, is DAGVTQSPTHLIKTRGQQVTLRCSPKSGHDTVSWYQQALGQGPQFIFQYYEEEERQRGNFPDRFSGHQFPNYSSELNVNALLLGDSALYLCASSFVREDYGYTFGSGTRLTVV.